The rows below give T cell receptor beta chains drawn from one sample of a study of human T cells and chemical hapten exposure. TCRdb re-called the RACE reads with MiXCR, one entry per CDR3 protein. Of approximately 33,000 distinct CDR3 sequences in the sample, 6.5% to 9% were seen once. Sample: whole blood. The origin of the receptors is a human donor in good health. Some clones in this sample may be carry-over from other donors' samples. The CDR3 runs from the conserved cysteine through the conserved F or W. Each record gives: J gene, D gene, V gene, clone size, CDR3 protein, CDR3 DNA. D genes are given only for firm matches. The size field is filled for only some rows; it gives once, few, many or a size class.

>TRBJ2-1|-|TRBV20-1|many
CSATPGNYEQFF
TGCAGTGCCACCCCGGGAAATTATGAGCAGTTCTTC
>TRBJ1-1|-|TRBV5-1|-
CASSLDPSGEAFF
TGCGCCAGCAGCTTGGATCCGAGTGGGGAAGCTTTCTTT
>TRBJ1-5|-|TRBV20-1|many
CSAYQQGVYSNQPQHF
TGCAGTGCGTACCAACAGGGAGTATATAGCAATCAGCCCCAGCATTTT
>TRBJ1-4|-|TRBV4-3|many
CASSQEGRGEKLFF
TGCGCCAGCAGCCAAGAGGGGAGGGGTGAAAAACTGTTTTTT
>TRBJ2-3|-|TRBV13|-
CASSLKVSRTGSTDTQYF
TGTGCCAGCAGCTTAAAGGTCTCGCGGACCGGTAGCACAGATACGCAGTATTTT
>TRBJ2-1|TRBD2|TRBV7-8|many
CASSVTGTSGLSSYNEQFF
TGTGCCAGCAGCGTAACCGGGACTAGCGGTTTAAGCTCCTACAATGAGCAGTTCTTC
>TRBJ1-2|TRBD1|TRBV6-5|many
CASRQGADGYTF
TGTGCCAGCAGACAGGGGGCGGATGGCTACACCTTC
>TRBJ2-7|-|TRBV18|few
CASSHPNNNEQYF
TGTGCCAGCTCCCATCCCAACAACAACGAGCAGTACTTC
>TRBJ2-5|-|TRBV28|many
CASKLTDSPRTQYF
TGTGCCAGCAAACTTACTGACAGTCCCCGGACCCAGTACTTC
>TRBJ2-7|TRBD1|TRBV12-3/TRBV12-4|many
CASREGQDHSYEQYF
TGTGCCAGCAGAGAGGGACAGGATCACTCCTACGAGCAGTACTTC
>TRBJ1-1|TRBD1|TRBV6-6|-
CASSLPGQGGTEAFF
TGTGCCAGCAGCCTTCCGGGACAGGGCGGCACTGAAGCTTTCTTT
>TRBJ2-1|TRBD2|TRBV27|many
CASTSGLAGVQQFF
TGTGCCAGCACTTCGGGACTAGCGGGAGTTCAGCAGTTCTTC
>TRBJ2-6|-|TRBV28|few
CASSGGHSGANVLTF
TGTGCCAGCAGTGGAGGTCACTCTGGGGCCAACGTCCTGACTTTC
>TRBJ2-7|TRBD2|TRBV5-3|few
CARSWHGGAGHPHEQYF
TGTGCCAGAAGCTGGCACGGGGGGGCCGGTCACCCCCACGAGCAGTACTTC
>TRBJ1-5|-|TRBV13|many
CASSLGPNGRIAQHF
TGTGCCAGCAGCTTAGGACCTAACGGGCGTATAGCCCAGCATTTT
>TRBJ1-1|-|TRBV20-1|-
CSARRGEANTEAFF
TGCAGTGCTAGGCGAGGAGAGGCGAACACTGAAGCTTTCTTT
>TRBJ2-7|-|TRBV4-2|many
CASSRATNPGRAIYEQYF
TGTGCCAGCAGCCGAGCAACGAACCCAGGCAGGGCGATCTACGAGCAGTACTTC
>TRBJ2-3|TRBD1|TRBV2|many
CASSEVSTGSTDTQYF
TGTGCCAGCAGTGAAGTATCGACAGGGAGCACAGATACGCAGTATTTT
>TRBJ2-4|-|TRBV4-2|many
CASSQDPEIQYF
TGTGCCAGCAGCCAAGACCCGGAGATTCAGTACTTC
>TRBJ2-1|-|TRBV6-1|many
CASSEELLSSRLSYNEQFF
TGTGCCAGCAGTGAAGAACTTCTTTCCTCCCGATTATCCTACAATGAGCAGTTCTTC
>TRBJ1-5|-|TRBV7-2|many
CASSFQGNQPQHF
TGTGCCAGCAGCTTTCAGGGCAATCAGCCCCAGCATTTT
>TRBJ2-7|-|TRBV28|few
CASSPRPSSSSYEQYF
TGTGCCAGCAGCCCCCGGCCCTCCTCAAGCTCCTACGAGCAGTACTTC
>TRBJ2-1|TRBD2|TRBV28|few
CASSRWTSGSTGDEQFF
TGTGCCAGCAGCCGGTGGACTAGCGGGTCCACTGGGGATGAGCAGTTCTTC
>TRBJ1-3|-|TRBV7-2|many
CASSPLGGEGNTIYF
TGTGCCAGCAGCCCCCTGGGGGGAGAGGGAAACACCATATATTTT
>TRBJ2-3|TRBD2|TRBV5-6|many
CASSLRGGLTDTQYF
TGTGCCAGCAGCTTGCGGGGGGGCCTGACAGATACGCAGTATTTT
>TRBJ2-4|TRBD1|TRBV14|many
CASSQTGGTLAKNIQYF
TGTGCCAGCAGCCAAACAGGGGGCACTTTAGCCAAAAACATTCAGTACTTC
>TRBJ2-5|TRBD2|TRBV5-4|few
CASSFRTSGRAVGETQYF
TGTGCCAGCAGCTTTCGGACTAGCGGGAGGGCCGTCGGGGAGACCCAGTACTTC
>TRBJ2-3|-|TRBV12-3/TRBV12-4|many
CASSLPSGGNTQYF
TGTGCCAGCAGTCTACCTTCGGGGGGCAATACGCAGTATTTT
>TRBJ1-1|-|TRBV7-8|many
CASSLVGGRQWGTEAFF
TGTGCCAGCAGCTTAGTTGGAGGACGACAATGGGGCACTGAAGCTTTCTTT
>TRBJ2-7|TRBD1|TRBV3-1|-
CASSPTTGTAYEQYF
TGTGCCAGCAGCCCGACAACCGGGACAGCCTACGAGCAGTACTTC
>TRBJ1-2|-|TRBV30|medium-sized
CAWSPNLYDTLNEVYTF
TGTGCCTGGAGTCCCAACCTTTATGACACTTTAAATGAGGTCTACACCTTC
>TRBJ2-1|TRBD1|TRBV29-1|-
CSVVGGTGGDEQFF
TGCAGCGTCGTAGGCGGGACAGGGGGCGATGAGCAGTTCTTC
>TRBJ1-5|-|TRBV10-2|few
CASSLTGTLNQPQHF
TGCGCCAGCAGTCTAACCGGGACACTTAATCAGCCCCAGCATTTT
>TRBJ1-2|-|TRBV6-5|-
CASSPQAGNYGYTF
TGTGCCAGCAGCCCCCAGGCAGGGAACTATGGCTACACCTTC
>TRBJ2-2|TRBD2|TRBV18|-
CASSPGGLAGGRSNTGELFF
TGTGCCAGCTCACCAGGGGGACTAGCGGGAGGACGATCGAACACCGGGGAGCTGTTTTTT
>TRBJ2-3|-|TRBV7-9|medium-sized
CASSLRPSVSDTQYF
TGTGCCAGCAGCCTACGGCCCTCGGTGTCTGATACGCAGTATTTT
>TRBJ1-2|-|TRBV3-1|many
CASSREYGYTF
TGTGCCAGCAGCCGGGAGTATGGCTACACCTTC
>TRBJ1-5|-|TRBV18|many
CASSPANRDNQPQHF
TGTGCCAGCTCACCCGCAAACCGGGACAATCAGCCCCAGCATTTT
>TRBJ2-3|-|TRBV28|medium-sized
CASRLGTSTDTQYF
TGTGCCAGCAGACTCGGGACTAGCACAGATACGCAGTATTTT
>TRBJ1-6|TRBD1|TRBV2|-
CASTARRQGHNSPLHF
TGTGCCAGCACCGCGCGGAGACAGGGGCATAATTCACCCCTCCACTTT